This T cell receptor beta chain is drawn from a study of T-cell reconstitution after alpha-beta-depleted transplantation in children. Using unique molecular identifiers, the investigators prepared the TCRbeta library. TCRdb reanalysed the PCR reads using MiXCR and keeps one entry per CDR3 protein. The sample includes over 70,000 distinct CDR3 sequences, roughly 8% of them seen just once. This clonotype was found many times. This CDR3 has 14 residues. Trimming pared 0 bases from V and 1 base from J, leaving 7 bases between. The germline V gene encodes CDR1 SGHRS and CDR2 YFSETQ. The clonotype was recovered from a human donor who donated a stem cell graft to a child with congenital amegakaryocytic thrombocytopenia. The rearrangement links TRBV5-1 to TRBJ1-1; D gene ambiguous. The sequenced sample was PBMCs from the stem cell graft donor, obtained from the stem cell graft. The CDR3 DNA reads as TGCGCCAGCAGCTTGGAGGTTCAGAACACTGAAGCTTTCTTT. Its protein is CASSLEVQNTEAFF.